The 14 T cell receptor beta chains presented below share a single source sample, sequenced in a study of control samples from healthy donors and cancer patients. Repertoires were generated with immunoSEQ multiplex PCR, while TCRdb's copy carries only in-frame clones and drops some. The table includes about 84,000 clones, about nine tenths detected once. The sample comprised blood. Receptors were obtained from a man in his fifties in good health.

The V gene is TRBV5-6, the J gene TRBJ1-1; D gene ambiguous. The germline CDR1 and CDR2 sequences are SGHDT and YYEEEE. The CDR3 covers 11 residues. V dropped 1 base and J dropped 8 bases, with 6 bases sitting between them. CDR3 amino acids: CASSLIDEAFF. The CDR3 DNA reads as TGTGCCAGCAGCTTGATTGACGAAGCTTTCTTT.

This chain links TRBV25-1 with TRBJ2-1; perhaps TRBD1 as D (5 bases). Deletions cut 2 bases from V and 3 bases from J, with 8 bases between. The germline CDR1 and CDR2 sequences are MGHDK and SYGVNS. The CDR3 spans 14 residues. The CDR3 nucleotides are TGTGCCAGCAGTGAAGGTCAGGGCTACAATGAGCAGTTCTTC. Protein product: CASSEGQGYNEQFF.

The chain recombines TRBV19 with TRBJ1-1; D unclear. Trimming cost V 3 bases and J 4 bases, with 9 bases left between them. The germline V gene has CDR1 LNHDA and CDR2 SQIVND (reference sequence). The CDR3 runs to 13 residues. CDR3 in amino acids: CASSIKTGTEAFF. The CDR3 DNA sequence: TGTGCCAGTAGTATTAAGACGGGCACTGAAGCTTTCTTT.

In regard to this clone: Other DNA sequences in the same sample also yield this CDR3. The chain uses TRBV10-3 and TRBJ1-5; TRBD1 aligns across 7 bases. Per the germline V gene, CDR1 is ENHRY and CDR2 is SYGVKD. V lost 10 bases, J lost 3 bases, and 3 bases stayed unmatched. The CDR3 runs 12 residues. The CDR3 DNA follows: TGTGCCACGGGACAGCCCAATCAGCCCCAGCATTTT. Translation: CATGQPNQPQHF.

The V and J genes are TRBV7-9 and TRBJ1-1; D is unclear. The CDR3 runs 14 residues. The V end lost 2 bases, the J end lost 5 bases, and 12 bases lay between the germline ends. Germline V CDR1 and CDR2: SEHNR, FQNEAQ (reference sequence). The CDR3 DNA follows: TGTGCCAGCAGCTTACTCCAACAAGGGACTGAAGCTTTCTTT. It encodes CASSLLQQGTEAFF.

This clone showed up just once. The genes are TRBV6-5 and TRBJ1-4; D call uncertain. The V end lost 7 bases, the J end lost 0 bases, and 9 bases lay between the germline ends. This CDR3 region has 14 residues. The germline V gene has CDR1 MNHEY and CDR2 SVGAGI. CDR3 loop: CASMGFATNEKLFF. CDR3 nucleotides: TGTGCCAGCATGGGATTTGCAACTAATGAAAAACTGTTTTTT.

V is TRBV24-1 and J is TRBJ2-5; 10 nucleotides align to TRBD2. Germline V lookup: CDR1 KGHDR, CDR2 SFDVKD. The CDR3 loop spans 17 amino acids. The V and J ends lost 5 bases and 4 bases, in that order; junction bases with no gene match: 12. CDR3 protein: CATSVPSKGLAIETQYF. CDR3 in DNA: TGTGCCACCAGTGTGCCGAGTAAGGGACTAGCGATAGAGACCCAGTACTTC.

The genes are TRBV5-1 and TRBJ1-3; D is unclear. The CDR3 has 14 residues. Germline CDR1 SGHRS, CDR2 YFSETQ. The V gene lost 0 bases and the J gene lost 0 bases, with 4 bases spanning the gap. The CDR3 protein is CASSLDYSGNTIYF. In DNA form, the CDR3 reads TGCGCCAGCAGCTTGGATTACTCTGGAAACACCATATATTTT.

This clone was recorded once. A read error may account for a junction end that differs from germline. The chain couples TRBV10-2 to TRBJ1-1; no clear D gene. The CDR3 sequence is 15 residues long. Germline CDR1 reads WSHSY; CDR2 reads SAAADI. The DNA for the CDR3 is TGCGCCAGCAGTGCGCAGGAGAATGTGAACGCTGAAGCTTTCTTT. As protein: CASSAQENVNAEAFF.

The V and J genes are TRBV12-3 or TRBV12-4 and TRBJ2-2; D possibly matches TRBD1 or TRBD2 (6 bases each). The CDR3 runs to 13 residues. Trimming took off 4 bases at V and 6 bases at J, with 9 bases between the two ends. The DNA for the CDR3 is TGTGCCAGCAGTTACAGGGAGGCCGGGGAGCTGTTTTTT. It specifies CASSYREAGELFF.

The chain is built from TRBV24-1 and TRBJ2-5; D not resolved. The CDR3 extends over 15 amino acids. The germline CDR1 and CDR2 sequences are KGHDR and SFDVKD. Between the trimmed V and J ends, which lost 4 bases and 2 bases, there was a span of 13 bases. CDR3 coding DNA: TGTGCCACCAGTGAACCCGGGCGCCTACAAGAGACCCAGTACTTC. Translation gives CATSEPGRLQETQYF.

The chain recombines TRBV20-1 with TRBJ2-3; D ambiguous. Trimming left V 3 bases short and J 2 bases short, with 3 bases between. Germline lookup yields CDR1 DFQATT and CDR2 SNEGSKA (reference sequence). This CDR3 region has 11 residues. The CDR3 loop reads CSASPTDTQYF. CDR3 sequence (DNA): TGCAGTGCTAGCCCCACAGATACGCAGTATTTT.

V is TRBV9 and J is TRBJ2-3; D may correspond to TRBD1 or TRBD2 (5 bases each). The CDR3 is 15 residues long. Deletions cut 0 bases from V and 4 bases from J, with 12 bases between. Germline values: CDR1 SGDLS, CDR2 YYNGEE. CDR3 in amino acids: CASSVAGTPSDTQYF. For the CDR3, the DNA is TGTGCCAGCAGCGTAGCCGGGACCCCGTCAGATACGCAGTATTTT.

The chain carries TRBV7-9 and TRBJ1-3; the D gene is possibly TRBD1 (5 bases). Between the trimmed V and J ends, which lost 9 bases and 7 bases, there was a span of 16 bases. In germline, CDR1 is SEHNR, CDR2 FQNEAQ (reference sequence). The CDR3 loop spans 13 amino acids. CDR3 sequence (DNA): TGTGCCAGTAGCGTAGGGGCGATGAACACCATATATTTT. Protein sequence: CASSVGAMNTIYF. The variable domain in full, completed from reference TRBV7-9 and TRBJ1-3, reads DTGVSQNPRHKITKRGQNVTFRCDPISEHNRLYWYRQTLGQGPEFLTYFQNEAQLEKSRLLSDRFSAERPKGSFSTLEIQRTEQGDSAMYLCASSVGAMNTIYFGEGSWLTVV.